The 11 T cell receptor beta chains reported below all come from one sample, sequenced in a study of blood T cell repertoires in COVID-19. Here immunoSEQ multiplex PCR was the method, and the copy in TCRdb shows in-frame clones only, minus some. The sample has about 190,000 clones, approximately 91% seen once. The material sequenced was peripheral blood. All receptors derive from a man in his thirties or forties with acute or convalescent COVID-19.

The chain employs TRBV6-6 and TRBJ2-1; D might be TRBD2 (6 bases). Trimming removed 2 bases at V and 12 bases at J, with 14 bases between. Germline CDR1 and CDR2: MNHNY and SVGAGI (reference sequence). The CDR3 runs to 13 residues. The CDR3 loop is CASSYPSEPGQFF. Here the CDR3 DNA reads TGTGCCAGCAGTTACCCTAGCGAGCCGGGGCAGTTCTTC.

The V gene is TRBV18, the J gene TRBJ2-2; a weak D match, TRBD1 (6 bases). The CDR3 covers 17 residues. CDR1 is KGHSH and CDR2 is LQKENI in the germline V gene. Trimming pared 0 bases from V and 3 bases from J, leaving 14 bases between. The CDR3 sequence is CASSPPNSGQYTGELFF. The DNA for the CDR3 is TGTGCCAGCTCACCACCGAACTCGGGACAATACACCGGGGAGCTGTTTTTT. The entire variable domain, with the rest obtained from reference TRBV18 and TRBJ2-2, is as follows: NAGVMQNPRHLVRRRGQEARLRCSPMKGHSHVYWYRQLPEEGLKFMVYLQKENIIDESGMPKERFSAEFPKEGPSILRIQQVVRGDSAAYFCASSPPNSGQYTGELFFGEGSRLTVL.

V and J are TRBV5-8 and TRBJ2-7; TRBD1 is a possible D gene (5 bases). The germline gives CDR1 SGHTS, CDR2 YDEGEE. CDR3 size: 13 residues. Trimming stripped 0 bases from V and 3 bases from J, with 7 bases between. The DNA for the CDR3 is TGTGCCAGCAGCTTGGGACAGTACTACGAGCAGTACTTC. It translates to CASSLGQYYEQYF.

CDR3 residues: CASSISYQLYNEQFF. The CDR3 nucleotides are TGTGCCAGCAGCATATCATACCAACTCTACAATGAGCAGTTCTTC. The chain employs TRBV28 and TRBJ2-1; D is unclear. V lost 6 bases, J lost 3 bases, and 15 bases lay in between. The length of the CDR3 is 15 residues. The germline V gene has CDR1 MDHEN and CDR2 SYDVKM. The full variable domain, its missing parts supplied by reference TRBV28 and TRBJ2-1, is DVKVTQSSRYLVKRTGEKVFLECVQDMDHENMFWYRQDPGLGLRLIYFSYDVKMKEKGDIPEGYSVSREKKERFSLILESASTNQTSMYLCASSISYQLYNEQFFGPGTRLTVL.

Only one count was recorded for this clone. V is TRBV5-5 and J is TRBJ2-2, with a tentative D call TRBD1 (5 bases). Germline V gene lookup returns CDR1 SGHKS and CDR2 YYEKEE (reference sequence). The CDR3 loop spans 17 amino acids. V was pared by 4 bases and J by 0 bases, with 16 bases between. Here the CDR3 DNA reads TGTGCCAGCAGCCCTTTCGGTTACAGGACGAACACCGGGGAGCTGTTTTTT. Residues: CASSPFGYRTNTGELFF.

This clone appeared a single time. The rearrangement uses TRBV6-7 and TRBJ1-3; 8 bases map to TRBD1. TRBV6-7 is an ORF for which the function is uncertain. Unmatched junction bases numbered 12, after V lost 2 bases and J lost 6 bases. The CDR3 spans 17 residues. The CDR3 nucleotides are TGTGCCAGCAGTTACACAATATTGGGACAGGTGCCAAACACCATATATTTT. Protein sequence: CASSYTILGQVPNTIYF.

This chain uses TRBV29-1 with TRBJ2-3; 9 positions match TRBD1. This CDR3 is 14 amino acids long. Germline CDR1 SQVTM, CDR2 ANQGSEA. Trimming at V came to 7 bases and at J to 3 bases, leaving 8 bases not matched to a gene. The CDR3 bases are TGCAGCGGGGGTACAGGGGGCCTGACAGATACGCAGTATTTT. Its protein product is CSGGTGGLTDTQYF.

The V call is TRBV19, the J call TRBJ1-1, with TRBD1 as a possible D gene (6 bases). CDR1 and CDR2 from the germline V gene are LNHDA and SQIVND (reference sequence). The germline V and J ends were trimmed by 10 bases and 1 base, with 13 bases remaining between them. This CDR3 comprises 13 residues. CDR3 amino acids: CATTDRPNTEAFF. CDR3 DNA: TGTGCCACTACCGACAGGCCGAACACTGAAGCTTTCTTT.

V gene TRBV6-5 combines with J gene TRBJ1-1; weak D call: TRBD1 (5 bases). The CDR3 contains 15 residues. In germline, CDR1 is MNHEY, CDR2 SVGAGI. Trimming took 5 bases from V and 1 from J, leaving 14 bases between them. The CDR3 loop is CASSQGLGKNTEAFF. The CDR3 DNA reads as TGTGCCAGCAGTCAGGGACTGGGGAAGAACACTGAAGCTTTCTTT.

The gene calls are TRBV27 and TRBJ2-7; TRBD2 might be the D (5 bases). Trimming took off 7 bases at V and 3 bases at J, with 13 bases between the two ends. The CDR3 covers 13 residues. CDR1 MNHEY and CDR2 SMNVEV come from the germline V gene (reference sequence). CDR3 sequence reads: CASKTGGHYEQYF. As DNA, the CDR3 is TGTGCCAGCAAGACGGGCGGGCACTACGAGCAGTACTTC.

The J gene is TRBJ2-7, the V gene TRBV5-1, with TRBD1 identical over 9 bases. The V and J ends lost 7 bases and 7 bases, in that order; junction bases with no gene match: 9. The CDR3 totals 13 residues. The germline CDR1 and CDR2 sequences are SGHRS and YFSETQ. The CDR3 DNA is TGCGCCAGCGGGGTACAGGGGGCGGGGGAGCAGTACTTC. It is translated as CASGVQGAGEQYF.